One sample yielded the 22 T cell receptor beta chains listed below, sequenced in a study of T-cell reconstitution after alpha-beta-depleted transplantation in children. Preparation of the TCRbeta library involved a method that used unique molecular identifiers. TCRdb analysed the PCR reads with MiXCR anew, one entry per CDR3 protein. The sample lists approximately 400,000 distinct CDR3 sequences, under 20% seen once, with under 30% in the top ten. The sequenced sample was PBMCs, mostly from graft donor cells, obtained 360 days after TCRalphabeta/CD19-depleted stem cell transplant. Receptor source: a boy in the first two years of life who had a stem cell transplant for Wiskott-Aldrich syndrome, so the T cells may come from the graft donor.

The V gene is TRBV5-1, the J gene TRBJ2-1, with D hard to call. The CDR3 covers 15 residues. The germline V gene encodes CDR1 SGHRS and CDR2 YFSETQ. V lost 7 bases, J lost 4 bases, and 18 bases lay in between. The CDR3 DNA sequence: TGCGCCAGCGCCTTGTTTGTAGCTGGGTACAATGAGCAGTTCTTC. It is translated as CASALFVAGYNEQFF.

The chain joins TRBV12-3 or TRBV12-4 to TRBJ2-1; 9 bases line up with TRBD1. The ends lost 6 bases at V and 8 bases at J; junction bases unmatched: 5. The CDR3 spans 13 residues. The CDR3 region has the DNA TGTGCCAGCAGAGTGACAGGGGGGGATGAGCAGTTCTTC. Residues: CASRVTGGDEQFF.

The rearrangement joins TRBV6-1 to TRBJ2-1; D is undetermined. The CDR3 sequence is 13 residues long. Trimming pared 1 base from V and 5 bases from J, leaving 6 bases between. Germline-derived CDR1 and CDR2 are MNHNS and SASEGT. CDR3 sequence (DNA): TGTGCCAGCAGTGAAGGCCCAGACAATGAGCAGTTCTTC. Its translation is CASSEGPDNEQFF.

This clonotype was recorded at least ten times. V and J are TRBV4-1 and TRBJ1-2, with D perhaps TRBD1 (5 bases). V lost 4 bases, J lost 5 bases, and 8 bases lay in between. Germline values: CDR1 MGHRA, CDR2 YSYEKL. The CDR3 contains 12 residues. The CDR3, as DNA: TGCGCCAGCAGCCTTGGGGCTTATGGCTACACCTTC. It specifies CASSLGAYGYTF.

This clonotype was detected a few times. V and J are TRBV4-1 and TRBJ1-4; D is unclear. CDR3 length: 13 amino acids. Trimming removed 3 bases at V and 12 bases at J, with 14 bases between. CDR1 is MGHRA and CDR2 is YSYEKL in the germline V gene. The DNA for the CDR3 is TGCGCCAGCAGCCAGGTATCCCGGGCGCAACTGTTTTTT. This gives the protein CASSQVSRAQLFF.

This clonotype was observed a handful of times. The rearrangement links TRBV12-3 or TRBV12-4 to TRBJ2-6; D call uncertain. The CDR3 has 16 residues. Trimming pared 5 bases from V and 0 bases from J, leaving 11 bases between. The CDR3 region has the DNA TGTGCCAGCAGTAGCCCTCCAGACTCTGGGGCCAACGTCCTGACTTTC. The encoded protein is CASSSPPDSGANVLTF.

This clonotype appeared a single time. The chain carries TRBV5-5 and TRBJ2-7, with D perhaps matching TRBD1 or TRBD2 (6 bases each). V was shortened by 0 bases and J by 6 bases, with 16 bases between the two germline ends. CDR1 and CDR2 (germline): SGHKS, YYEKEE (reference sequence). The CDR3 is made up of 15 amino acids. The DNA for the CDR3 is TGTGCCAGCAGCTTGGCTCCTAGGGGGGTAGGCGAGCAGTACTTC. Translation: CASSLAPRGVGEQYF.

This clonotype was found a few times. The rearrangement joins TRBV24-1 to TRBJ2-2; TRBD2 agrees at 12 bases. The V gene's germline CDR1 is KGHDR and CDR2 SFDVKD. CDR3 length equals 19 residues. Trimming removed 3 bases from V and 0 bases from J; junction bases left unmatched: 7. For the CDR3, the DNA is TGTGCCACCAGTGATCTGACTAGCGGGAGTACCGCGAACACCGGGGAGCTGTTTTTT. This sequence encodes CATSDLTSGSTANTGELFF.

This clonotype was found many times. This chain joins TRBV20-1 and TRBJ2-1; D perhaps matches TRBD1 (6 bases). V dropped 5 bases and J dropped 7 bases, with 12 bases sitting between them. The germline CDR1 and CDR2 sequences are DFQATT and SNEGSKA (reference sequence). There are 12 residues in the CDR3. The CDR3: CSAQSQGNEQFF. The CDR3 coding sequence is TGCAGTGCTCAAAGTCAGGGGAATGAGCAGTTCTTC.

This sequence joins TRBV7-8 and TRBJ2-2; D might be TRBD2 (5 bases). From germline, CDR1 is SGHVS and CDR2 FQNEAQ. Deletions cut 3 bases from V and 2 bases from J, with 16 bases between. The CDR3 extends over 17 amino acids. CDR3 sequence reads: CASSFALWRINTGELFF. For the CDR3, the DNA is TGTGCCAGCAGCTTCGCCCTTTGGAGGATAAACACCGGGGAGCTGTTTTTT.

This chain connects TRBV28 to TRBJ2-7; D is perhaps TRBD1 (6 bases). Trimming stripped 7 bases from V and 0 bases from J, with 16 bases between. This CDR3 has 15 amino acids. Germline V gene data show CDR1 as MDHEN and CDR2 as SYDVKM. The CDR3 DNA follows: TGTGCCAGCACCGCGCAGGGGAAACCCTCCTACGAGCAGTACTTC. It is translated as CASTAQGKPSYEQYF.

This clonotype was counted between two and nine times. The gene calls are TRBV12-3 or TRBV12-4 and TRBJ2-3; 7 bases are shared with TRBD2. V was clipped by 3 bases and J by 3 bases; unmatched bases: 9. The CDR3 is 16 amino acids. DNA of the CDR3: TGTGCCAGCAGTTTTTGGGGACTACTGTCTACAGATACGCAGTATTTT. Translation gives CASSFWGLLSTDTQYF.

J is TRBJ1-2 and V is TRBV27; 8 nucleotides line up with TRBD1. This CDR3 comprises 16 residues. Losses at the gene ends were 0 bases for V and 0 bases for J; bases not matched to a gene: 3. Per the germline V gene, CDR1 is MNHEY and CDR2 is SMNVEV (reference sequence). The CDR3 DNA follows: TGTGCCAGCAGTTTATCAGGGACAGGCGCTAACTATGGCTACACCTTC. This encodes CASSLSGTGANYGYTF.

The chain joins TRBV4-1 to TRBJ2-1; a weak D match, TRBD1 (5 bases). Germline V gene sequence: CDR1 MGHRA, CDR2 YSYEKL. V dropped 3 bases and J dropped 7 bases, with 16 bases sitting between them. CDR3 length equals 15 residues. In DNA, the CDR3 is TGCGCCAGCAGCCATCATAGTGGCCAGGGAAATGAGCAGTTCTTC. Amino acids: CASSHHSGQGNEQFF.

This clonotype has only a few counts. The CDR3 DNA follows: TGTGCCAGCTCAAACGTAGTCCCGGGACAAGCGAACACCGGGGAGCTGTTTTTT. Its translation: CASSNVVPGQANTGELFF. The rearrangement uses TRBV18 and TRBJ2-2; D perhaps matches TRBD1 (6 bases). From germline, CDR1 is KGHSH and CDR2 LQKENI. This CDR3 comprises 18 residues. Trimming shortened V by 5 bases and J by 0 bases, and 19 bases separated the two germline ends.

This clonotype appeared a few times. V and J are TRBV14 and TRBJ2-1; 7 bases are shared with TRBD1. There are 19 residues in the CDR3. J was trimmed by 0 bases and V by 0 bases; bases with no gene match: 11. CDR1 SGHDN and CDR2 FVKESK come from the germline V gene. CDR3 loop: CASSQEPSKTGSSYNEQFF. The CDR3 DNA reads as TGTGCCAGCAGCCAAGAGCCCTCAAAGACAGGGAGCTCCTACAATGAGCAGTTCTTC.

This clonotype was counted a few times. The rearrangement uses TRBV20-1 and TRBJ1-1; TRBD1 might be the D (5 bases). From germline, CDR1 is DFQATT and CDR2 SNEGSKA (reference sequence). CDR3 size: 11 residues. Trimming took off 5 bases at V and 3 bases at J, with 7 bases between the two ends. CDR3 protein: CSALRDTEAFF. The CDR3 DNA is TGCAGTGCTCTCAGGGACACTGAAGCTTTCTTT.

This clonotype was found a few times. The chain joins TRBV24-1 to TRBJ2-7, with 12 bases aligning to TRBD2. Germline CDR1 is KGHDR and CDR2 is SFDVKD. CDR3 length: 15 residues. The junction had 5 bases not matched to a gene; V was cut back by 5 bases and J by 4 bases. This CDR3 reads CATSAYTSGRYEQYF. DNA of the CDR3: TGTGCCACCAGTGCCTATACTAGCGGGAGGTACGAGCAGTACTTC.

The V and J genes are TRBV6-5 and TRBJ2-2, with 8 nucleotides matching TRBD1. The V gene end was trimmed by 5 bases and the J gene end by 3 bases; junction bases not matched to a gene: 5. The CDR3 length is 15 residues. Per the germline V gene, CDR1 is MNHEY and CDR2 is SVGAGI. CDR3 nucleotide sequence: TGTGCCAGCAGTAACCAGGGGGCGTACACCGGGGAGCTGTTTTTT. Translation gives CASSNQGAYTGELFF.

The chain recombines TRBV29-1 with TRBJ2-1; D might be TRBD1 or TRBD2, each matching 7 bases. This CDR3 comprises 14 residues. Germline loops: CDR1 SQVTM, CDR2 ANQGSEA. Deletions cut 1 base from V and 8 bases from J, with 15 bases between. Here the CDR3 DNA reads TGCAGCGTTGAAGGGGAGGGGGCGGGAGATGAGCAGTTCTTC. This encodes CSVEGEGAGDEQFF.

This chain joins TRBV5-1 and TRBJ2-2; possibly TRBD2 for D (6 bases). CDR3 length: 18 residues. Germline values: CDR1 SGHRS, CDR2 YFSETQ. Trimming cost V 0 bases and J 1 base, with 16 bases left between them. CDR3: CASSLAWPPRGNTGELFF. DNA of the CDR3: TGCGCCAGCAGCTTGGCCTGGCCTCCGCGGGGGAACACCGGGGAGCTGTTTTTT.

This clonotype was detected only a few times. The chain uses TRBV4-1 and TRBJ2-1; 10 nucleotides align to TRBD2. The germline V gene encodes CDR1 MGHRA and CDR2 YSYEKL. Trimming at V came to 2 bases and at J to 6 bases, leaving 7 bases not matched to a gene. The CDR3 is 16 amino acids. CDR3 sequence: CASSQPSGTSVNEQFF. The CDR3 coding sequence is TGCGCCAGCAGCCAACCTTCCGGGACTAGCGTCAATGAGCAGTTCTTC.